This is a list of T cell receptor beta chains from one sample in a study of T-cell reconstitution after alpha-beta-depleted transplantation in children. TCRdb re-analysed the PCR reads in MiXCR, keeping a single row per CDR3 protein. The sample includes nearly 350,000 distinct CDR3 sequences, 15% to 20% of them seen just once. This material consisted of PBMCs, mostly from graft donor cells, taken 360 days after TCRalphabeta/CD19-depleted stem cell transplant. Source of these receptors: a male patient between 2 and 10 years old who had a stem cell transplant for acute lymphoblastic leukemia, so the T cells may come from the graft donor. Each CDR3 is given with its conserved first and last residue. Each record gives: J gene, clone size, V gene, D gene, CDR3 protein, CDR3 DNA. A D gene is named only where the DNA matches it firmly. Size values are once, few and many counts, or a class for expanded clones, and some rows have none.

j_gene: TRBJ2-3; abundance: NA; v_gene: TRBV3-1; d_gene: NA; CDR3aa: CASSQSTPGPRFGPDTQYF; CDR3nt: TGTGCCAGCAGCCAATCGACCCCGGGCCCTCGTTTTGGGCCGGATACGCAGTATTTT
j_gene: TRBJ2-2; abundance: NA; v_gene: TRBV2; d_gene: NA; CDR3aa: CASSPLVPRTTGELFF; CDR3nt: TGTGCCAGCAGCCCACTAGTACCTCGGACCACCGGGGAGCTGTTTTTT
j_gene: TRBJ2-7; abundance: NA; v_gene: TRBV18; d_gene: TRBD1; CDR3aa: CASSRGQVPYEQYF; CDR3nt: TGTGCCAGCTCACGAGGACAGGTCCCCTACGAGCAGTACTTC
j_gene: TRBJ2-4; abundance: few; v_gene: TRBV29-1; d_gene: NA; CDR3aa: CSVRTLDKNIQYF; CDR3nt: TGCAGCGTTCGAACATTAGATAAAAACATTCAGTACTTC
j_gene: TRBJ2-5; abundance: NA; v_gene: TRBV18; d_gene: NA; CDR3aa: CASSPSWGTRETQYF; CDR3nt: TGTGCCAGCTCACCATCCTGGGGGACGCGGGAGACCCAGTACTTC
j_gene: TRBJ1-5; abundance: NA; v_gene: TRBV20-1; d_gene: TRBD1; CDR3aa: CSGIQGADQPQHF; CDR3nt: TGCAGTGGTATTCAGGGGGCAGATCAGCCCCAGCATTTT
j_gene: TRBJ2-1; abundance: many; v_gene: TRBV29-1; d_gene: NA; CDR3aa: CSVDMAYNEQFF; CDR3nt: TGCAGCGTTGACATGGCCTACAATGAGCAGTTCTTC
j_gene: TRBJ2-5; abundance: NA; v_gene: TRBV7-2; d_gene: TRBD1; CDR3aa: CASSLGDRGKTQYF; CDR3nt: TGTGCCAGCAGCTTAGGGGACAGGGGAAAGACCCAGTACTTC
j_gene: TRBJ2-3; abundance: few; v_gene: TRBV6-1; d_gene: NA; CDR3aa: CASATTGSDTQYF; CDR3nt: TGTGCCAGCGCCACGACTGGATCAGATACGCAGTATTTT
j_gene: TRBJ2-7; abundance: NA; v_gene: TRBV5-6; d_gene: TRBD2; CDR3aa: CASSGGTSGYYEQYF; CDR3nt: TGTGCCAGCAGCGGCGGGACTAGCGGGTACTACGAGCAGTACTTC
j_gene: TRBJ1-2; abundance: few; v_gene: TRBV6-5; d_gene: TRBD1; CDR3aa: CASRQGAGGYTF; CDR3nt: TGTGCCAGCAGACAGGGGGCGGGAGGCTACACCTTC
j_gene: TRBJ2-1; abundance: many; v_gene: TRBV12-3/TRBV12-4; d_gene: NA; CDR3aa: CASSLEVAILGDEQFF; CDR3nt: TGTGCCAGCAGTTTAGAGGTAGCCATCCTGGGGGATGAGCAGTTCTTC
j_gene: TRBJ2-3; abundance: few; v_gene: TRBV29-1; d_gene: NA; CDR3aa: CSGEQGASTDTQYF; CDR3nt: TGCAGCGGCGAACAGGGAGCCTCCACAGATACGCAGTATTTT
j_gene: TRBJ2-1; abundance: NA; v_gene: TRBV12-3/TRBV12-4; d_gene: TRBD1; CDR3aa: CASSPWDLAFLQQGNEQFF; CDR3nt: TGTGCCAGCAGTCCCTGGGATCTCGCCTTCCTCCAACAGGGGAATGAGCAGTTCTTC
j_gene: TRBJ2-2; abundance: many; v_gene: TRBV12-3/TRBV12-4; d_gene: NA; CDR3aa: CASSFGGELFF; CDR3nt: TGTGCCAGCAGTTTTGGTGGGGAGCTGTTTTTT
j_gene: TRBJ1-4; abundance: few; v_gene: TRBV28; d_gene: TRBD1; CDR3aa: CASSRDSFPATINEKLFF; CDR3nt: TGTGCCAGCAGCCGGGACAGTTTTCCTGCAACTATTAATGAAAAACTGTTTTTT